Each of the 29 T cell receptor beta chains below was sequenced from the same sample in a study of shared clonotypes between healthy human individuals. TCRdb's table, derived via immunoSEQ multiplex PCR, lists solely in-frame clones and lacks some. The sample shows about 480,000 clones, about four fifths of them seen only once. Sequencing was performed on PBMCs. Every receptor here comes from a woman aged 40 to 49 in good health. Some clones in this sample may be carry-over from other donors' samples.

Here the CDR3 DNA reads TGTGCCAGCAGCCTGGGAGGGACTAAATCCAACGAGCAGTACTTC. It codes for CASSLGGTKSNEQYF. The chain couples TRBV5-4 to TRBJ2-7, with 7 bases identical to TRBD2. CDR3 length: 15 amino acids. V dropped 4 bases and J dropped 5; count of bases not matched to a gene: 12. CDR1 and CDR2 from the germline V gene are SGHNT and YYREEE (reference sequence).

The chain carries TRBV18 and TRBJ1-6, with D tentatively TRBD1 (5 bases). Germline V gives CDR1 KGHSH, CDR2 LQKENI. The CDR3 has 15 residues. Trimming cost V 4 bases and J 7 bases, with 14 bases left between them. The CDR3 DNA sequence: TGTGCCAGCTCACAAGGGGCGCTGGGCAATTCACCCCTCCACTTT. The encoded protein is CASSQGALGNSPLHF.

In DNA, the CDR3 is TGCGCCAGCAGCCGGGGACCCGGGACGGCAAACACTGAAGCTTTCTTT. Its protein product is CASSRGPGTANTEAFF. The chain uses TRBV4-1 and TRBJ1-1, with D maybe TRBD1 (5 bases). CDR1 is MGHRA, CDR2 YSYEKL, per germline. The V end lost 4 bases, the J end lost 2 bases, and 17 bases lay between the germline ends. The length of the CDR3 is 16 residues.

The genes are TRBV19 and TRBJ1-1; 7 nucleotides line up with TRBD1. Per the germline V gene, CDR1 is LNHDA and CDR2 is SQIVND (reference sequence). CDR3 length equals 16 residues. J lost 0 bases, V lost 3 bases, and 7 bases had no gene match. In nucleotides, the CDR3 is TGTGCCAGTAGTATGTCAGGGACAGTAATGAACACTGAAGCTTTCTTT. This codes for CASSMSGTVMNTEAFF. Together with reference TRBV19 and TRBJ1-1, the CDR3 gives the full variable domain: DGGITQSPKYLFRKEGQNVTLSCEQNLNHDAMYWYRQDPGQGLRLIYYSQIVNDFQKGDIAEGYSVSREKKESFPLTVTSAQKNPTAFYLCASSMSGTVMNTEAFFGQGTRLTVV.

The chain uses TRBV5-4 and TRBJ2-1; a possible D gene is TRBD2 (6 bases). The CDR3 is 17 residues long. Germline CDR1 reads SGHNT; CDR2 reads YYREEE (reference sequence). Deletions cut 0 bases from V and 2 bases from J, with 15 bases between. CDR3 region: CASSLEVSGITYNEQFF. The CDR3 nucleotides read TGTGCCAGCAGCTTGGAGGTTAGCGGTATAACCTACAATGAGCAGTTCTTC.

The genes are TRBV2 and TRBJ2-7, with unresolved D. Trimming removed 5 bases from V and 1 base from J, with 12 bases in between. This CDR3 is built from 14 residues. The germline V gene encodes CDR1 SNHLY and CDR2 FYNNEI. This CDR3 reads CASSFTQESYEQYF. The CDR3 DNA reads TGTGCCAGCAGTTTTACCCAAGAATCCTACGAGCAGTACTTC. Drawing the rest from reference TRBV2 and TRBJ2-7, the complete variable domain is EPEVTQTPSHQVTQMGQEVILRCVPISNHLYFYWYRQILGQKVEFLVSFYNNEISEKSEIFDDQFSVERPDGSNFTLKIRSTKLEDSAMYFCASSFTQESYEQYFGPGTRLTVT.

The V and J genes are TRBV6-4 and TRBJ2-1; 7 bases map to TRBD2. Looked up from germline, CDR1 is MRHNA and CDR2 is SNTAGT. V shed 4 bases and J 10 bases; nucleotides not matched to a gene: 13. The CDR3 extends over 15 amino acids. The CDR3 loop reads CASSGASGRPEEQFF. The CDR3 region has the DNA TGTGCCAGCAGTGGGGCTAGCGGCAGACCGGAGGAGCAGTTCTTC.

The rearrangement joins TRBV14 to TRBJ2-7, with 12 bases that match TRBD2. Per germline, CDR1 SGHDN and CDR2 FVKESK. This CDR3 is built from 15 residues. Trimming cost V 1 base and J 3 bases; bases outside gene matches: 1. CDR3 nucleotides: TGTGCCAGCAGCCAAGGACTAGCGGGAGTCTACGAGCAGTACTTC. Translated, it gives CASSQGLAGVYEQYF.

This clone was observed a single time. V usage is TRBV9 and J usage is TRBJ2-1, with D hard to call. V was trimmed by 0 bases and J by 6 bases, leaving 16 bases between them. The CDR3 is 16 amino acids. The germline V gene has CDR1 SGDLS and CDR2 YYNGEE. The CDR3 here is CASSVGPTPLGNEQFF. CDR3 DNA: TGTGCCAGCAGCGTAGGGCCCACGCCGCTTGGCAATGAGCAGTTCTTC. The entire variable domain, with the rest obtained from reference TRBV9 and TRBJ2-1, is as follows: DSGVTQTPKHLITATGQRVTLRCSPRSGDLSVYWYQQSLDQGLQFLIQYYNGEERAKGNILERFSAQQFPDLHSELNLSSLELGDSALYFCASSVGPTPLGNEQFFGPGTRLTVL.

This chain uses TRBV9 with TRBJ1-1; 7 bases agree with TRBD1. V dropped 0 bases and J dropped 3; count of bases not matched to a gene: 5. CDR3 length equals 15 residues. Germline CDR1 reads SGDLS; CDR2 reads YYNGEE. This CDR3 reads CASSVDGRGYTEAFF. CDR3 DNA sequence: TGTGCCAGCAGCGTAGATGGCAGGGGGTACACTGAAGCTTTCTTT.

This rearrangement joins TRBV11-2 to TRBJ1-4; D might be TRBD1 (5 bases). This CDR3 contains 14 residues. Trimming took off 1 base at V and 2 bases at J, with 5 bases between the two ends. The germline V gene encodes CDR1 SGHAT and CDR2 FQNNGV. CDR3 nucleotide sequence: TGTGCCAGCAGCTTAGGGGGGACTAATGAAAAACTGTTTTTT. Translating gives CASSLGGTNEKLFF.

This clone has only one observation. The chain joins TRBV6-1 to TRBJ2-1; TRBD1 or TRBD2 may be the D gene (7 bases each). The CDR3 has 17 residues. V was trimmed by 4 bases and J by 7 bases, leaving 23 bases between them. Germline V gene lookup returns CDR1 MNHNS and CDR2 SASEGT. CDR3 sequence: CASSGLAGGGPSNEQFF. The CDR3 bases are TGTGCCAGCAGTGGGTTAGCAGGGGGAGGGCCCTCGAATGAGCAGTTCTTC.

The gene calls are TRBV6-6 and TRBJ2-7; D unclear. The CDR3 runs 11 residues. Germline CDR1 is MNHNY and CDR2 is SVGAGI (reference sequence). Trimming shortened V by 4 bases and J by 3 bases, and 4 bases separated the two germline ends. CDR3 region: CASSSIYEQYF. The CDR3 DNA sequence: TGTGCCAGCAGTTCGATCTACGAGCAGTACTTC.

V and J are TRBV6-5 and TRBJ1-1, with D tentatively TRBD1 (5 bases). With 5 bases removed from V and 0 bases from J, the gap between germline ends came to 13 bases. This CDR3 is built from 15 residues. Germline CDR1 MNHEY, CDR2 SVGAGI. The CDR3 loop is CASSKPGLLNTEAFF. CDR3 DNA: TGTGCCAGCAGTAAACCGGGACTTCTGAACACTGAAGCTTTCTTT.

The V gene is TRBV21-1, the J gene TRBJ2-7; the table's TRBD2 call for D was not verified on the DNA. TRBV21-1 is classified as a pseudogene. The CDR3 runs to 18 residues. The CDR3 sequence: CASTKGARRTSGRYEQYF. The CDR3, as DNA: TGTGCCAGCACCAAAGGCGCGAGACGGACTAGCGGGAGATACGAGCAGTACTTC.

The genes are TRBV5-4 and TRBJ2-2; TRBD1 agrees at 8 bases. After removal of 1 base from V and 7 bases from J, the junction contained 9 bases not matched to a gene. CDR3 length equals 16 residues. CDR1 is SGHNT and CDR2 is YYREEE in the germline V gene (reference sequence). CDR3 sequence (DNA): TGTGCCAGCAGCTTGCGTGCCCAGGGGGCCGGCGGGGAGCTGTTTTTT. It specifies CASSLRAQGAGGELFF.

This rearrangement joins TRBV5-1 to TRBJ2-1, with D tentatively TRBD2 (6 bases). This CDR3 comprises 15 residues. The V and J ends lost 0 bases and 9 bases respectively, with 16 bases between them. Per germline, CDR1 SGHRS and CDR2 YFSETQ. The CDR3 region has the DNA TGCGCCAGCAGCTTGGCCGGGAGCCCCCGGCTTGAGCAGTTCTTC. The encoded protein is CASSLAGSPRLEQFF.

This chain joins TRBV30 and TRBJ2-5; the match to TRBD1 covers 9 bases. V gave up 3 bases and J gave up 9 bases; unmatched junction bases: 11. The CDR3 extends over 14 amino acids. Germline V CDR1 and CDR2: GTSNPN, SVGIG (reference sequence). The CDR3 nucleotides are TGTGCCTGGAGGACACAGGGGGCGGTGGAGTCCCAGTACTTC. It codes for CAWRTQGAVESQYF.

This clone came up a few times. The CDR3 spells CASSGQGLWQYF. The CDR3 DNA sequence: TGTGCCAGCAGCGGACAGGGACTGTGGCAGTACTTC. V is TRBV7-2 and J is TRBJ2-7; 8 bases map to TRBD1. Unmatched junction bases numbered 6, after V lost 5 bases and J lost 9 bases. This CDR3 comprises 12 residues. Germline lookup yields CDR1 SGHTA and CDR2 FQGNSA.

The chain joins TRBV11-2 to TRBJ2-7; 15 nucleotides match TRBD2. The CDR3 consists of 14 residues. Trimming cost V 0 bases and J 11 bases; bases outside gene matches: 2. Germline lookup yields CDR1 SGHAT and CDR2 FQNNGV. The CDR3 is CASSLDWTSGREYF. CDR3 DNA: TGTGCCAGCAGCTTAGATTGGACTAGCGGGAGGGAGTACTTC.

The rearrangement uses TRBV5-8 and TRBJ2-3; D is unclear. CDR1 is SGHTS, CDR2 YDEGEE, per germline. The V gene lost 2 bases and the J gene lost 3 bases, with 7 bases spanning the gap. The length of the CDR3 is 13 residues. CDR3 region: CASSFSRTDTQYF. The CDR3 region has the DNA TGTGCCAGCAGCTTCTCCAGAACAGATACGCAGTATTTT.

Written as DNA, the CDR3 is TGTGCCAGCAACCGGGAGGGAATTGTCTACAATGAGCAGTTCTTC. Its translation: CASNREGIVYNEQFF. The genes are TRBV2 and TRBJ2-1; 8 bases match TRBD2. With 7 bases clipped from V and 3 bases from J, the junction kept 8 bases outside the gene matches. Germline V gives CDR1 SNHLY, CDR2 FYNNEI. The CDR3 is 15 residues long.

On this clone: Different DNA sequences within this sample yield the same CDR3. This chain connects TRBV5-1 to TRBJ2-7, with D perhaps matching TRBD1 (5 bases). Trimming shortened V by 1 base and J by 2 bases, and 10 bases separated the two germline ends. Germline V lookup: CDR1 SGHRS, CDR2 YFSETQ. There are 14 residues in the CDR3. The CDR3 loop is CASSLTTGTYEQYF. For the CDR3, the DNA is TGCGCCAGCAGCTTGACCACAGGCACCTACGAGCAGTACTTC. The full variable domain, with the rest looked up from reference TRBV5-1 and TRBJ2-7, is KAGVTQTPRYLIKTRGQQVTLSCSPISGHRSVSWYQQTPGQGLQFLFEYFSETQRNKGNFPGRFSGRQFSNSRSEMNVSTLELGDSALYLCASSLTTGTYEQYFGPGTRLTVT.

The V gene is TRBV29-1, the J gene TRBJ1-2; D not resolved. Germline values: CDR1 SQVTM, CDR2 ANQGSEA. This CDR3 has 11 residues. Trimming took off 6 bases at V and 3 bases at J, with 8 bases between the two ends. CDR3 loop: CSVGVDYGYTF. CDR3 nucleotides: TGCAGCGTCGGCGTGGACTATGGCTACACCTTC.

This rearrangement joins TRBV7-2 to TRBJ2-7; D is ambiguous. The CDR3 loop spans 14 amino acids. The V gene's germline CDR1 is SGHTA and CDR2 FQGNSA. Between the trimmed V and J ends, which lost 5 bases and 1 base, there was a span of 12 bases. Written as DNA, the CDR3 is TGTGCCAGCAGCCAACGTGGCGGATCCTACGAGCAGTACTTC. Translated: CASSQRGGSYEQYF.

The CDR3 spells CASSLAAAGGPPYEQYF. CDR3 in DNA: TGTGCCAGCAGCTTAGCCGCAGCGGGAGGGCCCCCCTACGAGCAGTACTTC. This chain joins TRBV7-2 and TRBJ2-7, with 10 bases fitting TRBD2. Germline CDR1 reads SGHTA; CDR2 reads FQGNSA. The CDR3 sequence is 17 residues long. The V gene end was trimmed by 0 bases and the J gene end by 2 bases; junction bases not matched to a gene: 7.

As for this clone: Relative to the germline gene, one junction end is altered; a read error may explain this. The V and J genes are TRBV6-5 and TRBJ2-5; tentative D call: TRBD2 (6 bases). Matching the DNA end better, TRBJ2-7 makes the J call doubtful. Germline lookup yields CDR1 MNHEY and CDR2 SVGAGI. The CDR3 runs to 15 residues. CDR3 loop: CASSNSHYGSYEQYF. CDR3 sequence (DNA): TGTGCCAGCAGTAACTCCCATTACGGGAGCTACGAGCAGTACTTC.

This chain uses TRBV20-1 with TRBJ1-1; D not resolved. This CDR3 spans 11 amino acids. Per the germline V gene, CDR1 is DFQATT and CDR2 is SNEGSKA (reference sequence). With 4 bases removed from V and 6 bases from J, the gap between germline ends came to 9 bases. CDR3 loop: CSATRVAEAFF. In DNA form, the CDR3 reads TGCAGTGCTACCCGGGTAGCTGAAGCTTTCTTT.

This clone was detected a few times. The J gene is TRBJ1-2, the V gene TRBV11-1; a weak D match, TRBD1 (6 bases). The CDR3 loop spans 15 amino acids. V was trimmed by 7 bases and J by 4 bases, leaving 19 bases between them. From germline, CDR1 is SGHAT and CDR2 FQDESV (reference sequence). The CDR3 nucleotides are TGTGCCAGCACCCCTTCCCCAGGGGCCTCCTATGGCTACACCTTC. Protein sequence: CASTPSPGASYGYTF.